The 15 T cell receptor beta chains listed next were all sequenced from one sample in a study of blood T cell repertoires in COVID-19 (dated by TCRdb to 2020 to 2021). Receptor libraries were prepared by the immunoSEQ multiplex PCR assay. The table was pulled from immuneACCESS by TCRdb, which kept in-frame rearrangements only. Such tables lose some clones; where checked, under half of the loss comes from unresolved V genes, and the rest has no known cause. The sample includes about 89,000 clones, with about nine tenths observed a single time. The leading ten clones occupy around 0.44% of the sample. Specimen: peripheral blood. Source of these receptors: a man in his fifties or sixties with acute or convalescent COVID-19.

The chain has TRBV5-8 and TRBJ1-3, with a tentative D call TRBD1 (6 bases). Trimming removed 4 bases at V and 1 base at J, with 9 bases between. From germline, CDR1 is SGHTS and CDR2 YDEGEE. The length of the CDR3 is 14 residues. CDR3: CASSRGQSGNTIYF. In DNA form, the CDR3 reads TGTGCCAGCAGCAGGGGACAATCTGGAAACACCATATATTTT. Drawing the rest from reference TRBV5-8 and TRBJ1-3, the complete variable domain is EAGVTQSPTHLIKTRGQQATLRCSPISGHTSVYWYQQALGLGLQFLLWYDEGEERNRGNFPPRFSGRQFPNYSSELNVNALELEDSALYLCASSRGQSGNTIYFGEGSWLTVV.

V and J are TRBV10-3 and TRBJ1-6; D not certain. Trimming took 10 bases from V and 10 from J, leaving 17 bases between them. Germline values: CDR1 ENHRY, CDR2 SYGVKD. CDR3 length: 13 amino acids. The CDR3 protein is CATSTADISPLHF. For the CDR3, the DNA is TGTGCCACCTCGACGGCTGACATATCACCCCTCCACTTT.

The V and J genes are TRBV11-3 and TRBJ1-6; 7 bases map to TRBD1. The junction had 9 bases not matched to a gene; V was cut back by 1 base and J by 3 bases. CDR3 length equals 18 residues. Germline CDR1 reads SGHNT; CDR2 reads YENEEA. The DNA for the CDR3 is TGTGCCAGCAGCTTAGGTGGGGACAGATGTTACTATAATTCACCCCTCCACTTT. This encodes CASSLGGDRCYYNSPLHF.

The rearrangement links TRBV9 to TRBJ1-2, with D possibly TRBD1 on 5 matching bases. Trimming pared 1 base from V and 4 bases from J, leaving 17 bases between. CDR3 size: 16 residues. From germline, CDR1 is SGDLS and CDR2 YYNGEE. The CDR3 spells CASSVSRGRGTYGYTF. CDR3 sequence (DNA): TGTGCCAGCAGCGTATCTAGGGGACGGGGGACCTATGGCTACACCTTC.

This clone was counted between two and nine times. The rearrangement links TRBV5-4 to TRBJ2-5; D might be TRBD2 (5 bases). Trimming removed 4 bases from V and 6 bases from J, with 19 bases in between. This CDR3 region has 15 residues. The germline gives CDR1 SGHNT, CDR2 YYREEE (reference sequence). The CDR3 protein is CASSRPGSRVQTQYF. For the CDR3, the DNA is TGTGCCAGCAGCCGCCCGGGGAGTAGGGTACAGACCCAGTACTTC.

The chain carries TRBV6-5 and TRBJ2-7; 7 bases align to TRBD1. This CDR3 contains 14 residues. V lost 5 bases and J lost 7; bases outside the gene matches: 11. Looked up from germline, CDR1 is MNHEY and CDR2 is SVGAGI. This CDR3 is CASSPQGDRLEQYF. CDR3 DNA: TGTGCCAGCAGTCCCCAGGGGGATCGGTTAGAGCAGTACTTC.

The chain recombines TRBV10-2 with TRBJ2-2; TRBD2 agrees at 7 bases. The ends lost 4 bases at V and 0 bases at J; junction bases unmatched: 5. This CDR3 contains 16 residues. CDR1 is WSHSY and CDR2 is SAAADI in the germline V gene. The CDR3: CASSGWEGSNTGELFF. DNA for the CDR3: TGCGCCAGCAGTGGGTGGGAGGGTTCGAACACCGGGGAGCTGTTTTTT.

The chain combines TRBV5-1 with TRBJ1-4, with 9 bases identical to TRBD1. Germline trimming cut 6 bases from V and 7 bases from J; bases unmatched to any gene: 4. Germline V gene lookup returns CDR1 SGHRS and CDR2 YFSETQ. The length of the CDR3 is 13 residues. CDR3 loop: CASKGTGPEKLFF. For the CDR3, the DNA is TGCGCCAGCAAGGGGACAGGGCCTGAAAAACTGTTTTTT.

In the case of this clone: The germline gene is not matched at one end of the junction; a read error may be the cause. The chain couples TRBV19 to TRBJ2-6; 7 positions match TRBD1. The CDR3 covers 15 residues. Germline CDR1 is LNHDA and CDR2 is SQIVND (reference sequence). CDR3 in DNA: TGTGCCAGTAGTTTAGACAGGGCTGGGGCCAACGTCCTGACTTTC. Encoded protein: CASSLDRAGANVLTF. Using reference TRBV19 and TRBJ2-6 for the parts outside the CDR3, the full variable domain is DGGITQSPKYLFRKEGQNVTLSCEQNLNHDAMYWYRQDPGQGLRLIYYSQIVNDFQKGDIAEGYSVSREKKESFPLTVTSAQKNPTAFYLCASSLDRAGANVLTFGAGSRLTVL.

V usage is TRBV6-6 and J usage is TRBJ1-1, with 7 bases matching TRBD1. V was pared by 7 bases and J by 4 bases, with 9 bases of the junction left unmatched. The CDR3 is made up of 14 amino acids. CDR1 and CDR2 (germline): MNHNY, SVGAGI (reference sequence). The CDR3 region is CASIEGQFGTEAFF. The CDR3 nucleotides are TGTGCCAGCATCGAGGGACAGTTCGGCACTGAAGCTTTCTTT.

Only a few counts were recorded for this clone. The rearrangement uses TRBV30 and TRBJ1-3; D is unresolved. The germline V gene encodes CDR1 GTSNPN and CDR2 SVGIG (reference sequence). Trimming cost V 0 bases and J 5 bases, with 5 bases left between them. This CDR3 is 12 amino acids long. In DNA, the CDR3 is TGTGCCTGGAGTGTTTCTAGAAACACCATATATTTT. This sequence encodes CAWSVSRNTIYF.

J is TRBJ2-1 and V is TRBV30; 15 bases agree with TRBD2. J lost 4 bases, V lost 2 bases, and 6 bases had no gene match. This CDR3 spans 17 amino acids. The germline gives CDR1 GTSNPN, CDR2 SVGIG (reference sequence). The CDR3 DNA follows: TGTGCCTGGAGTACCCGGACTAGCGGGGGGGCTTACAATGAGCAGTTCTTC. Translation: CAWSTRTSGGAYNEQFF.

The chain has TRBV20-1 and TRBJ2-7, with 9 bases fitting TRBD2. Germline V gene sequence: CDR1 DFQATT, CDR2 SNEGSKA (reference sequence). The CDR3 loop spans 16 amino acids. V lost 3 bases and J lost 0; bases outside the gene matches: 9. CDR3 in DNA: TGCAGTGCTAGTGGGGGACTAGCTTCTAGCTCCTACGAGCAGTACTTC. As protein: CSASGGLASSSYEQYF.

The chain links TRBV30 to TRBJ2-7, with 11 bases lining up with TRBD2. V was pared by 1 base and J by 4 bases, with 3 bases of the junction left unmatched. CDR3 length: 14 amino acids. Germline CDR1 GTSNPN, CDR2 SVGIG (reference sequence). This chain's CDR3 is CAWSATSGVYEQYF. The DNA for the CDR3 is TGTGCCTGGAGTGCGACTAGCGGGGTGTACGAGCAGTACTTC. Full variable domain (outside the CDR3, taken from reference TRBV30 and TRBJ2-7): SQTIHQWPATLVQPVGSPLSLECTVEGTSNPNLYWYRQAAGRGLQLLFYSVGIGQISSEVPQNLSASRPQDRQFILSSKKLLLSDSGFYLCAWSATSGVYEQYFGPGTRLTVT.

The CDR3 coding sequence is TGTGCCAGCAGTGGGACACGATTTAACACCGGGGAGCTGTTTTTT. This sequence encodes CASSGTRFNTGELFF. The chain joins TRBV25-1 to TRBJ2-2, with D perhaps TRBD1 (5 bases). This CDR3 comprises 15 residues. Between the trimmed V and J ends, which lost 4 bases and 2 bases, there was a span of 11 bases. The V gene's germline CDR1 is MGHDK and CDR2 SYGVNS.